The clone carrying this TCR beta chain has a handful of counts. What it binds is unknown. The protocol was immunoSEQ multiplex PCR, while the TCRdb copy is restricted to in-frame clones and leaves out a portion. The sample has about 78,000 clones, about 83% seen once. V lost 2 bases, J lost 4 bases, and 10 bases stayed unmatched. The CDR3 runs 17 residues. CDR1 and CDR2 (germline): LNHDA, SQIVND (reference sequence). This sample was taken from a study of T cells in localized non-small cell lung cancer. Study-level results: Uninvolved neighboring lung showed the greatest T cell clonality, exceeding tumor. Appearing in adjacent lung were a median approximately 57 of the top 100 tumor clones. Heterogeneity remains possible, as sequencing covered one tumor region only. Elevated blood T cell density was associated with longer overall survival.

The material was peripheral blood, obtained before any cancer treatment. The genes are TRBV19 and TRBJ1-1; TRBD1 aligns across 10 bases. The receptor was derived from a man between 40 and 75 years old with stage I lung adenocarcinoma. CDR3 coding DNA: TGTGCCAGTAGTATAAGAGCGGGGGGACAGGGGCCCACTGAAGCTTTCTTT. Amino acid sequence: CASSIRAGGQGPTEAFF.